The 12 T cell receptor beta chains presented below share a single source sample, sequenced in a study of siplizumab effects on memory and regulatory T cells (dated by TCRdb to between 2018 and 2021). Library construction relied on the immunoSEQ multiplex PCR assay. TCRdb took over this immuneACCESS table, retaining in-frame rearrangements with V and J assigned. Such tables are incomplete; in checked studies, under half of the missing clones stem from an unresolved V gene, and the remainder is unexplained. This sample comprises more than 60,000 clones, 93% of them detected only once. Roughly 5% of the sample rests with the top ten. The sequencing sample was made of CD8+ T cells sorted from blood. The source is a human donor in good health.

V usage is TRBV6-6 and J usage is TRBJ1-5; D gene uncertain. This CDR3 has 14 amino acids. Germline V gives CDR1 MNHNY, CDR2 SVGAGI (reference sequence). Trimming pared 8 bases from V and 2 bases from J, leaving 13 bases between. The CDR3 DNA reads TGTGCCAGCGAGGATGGGGTGGGCAATCAGCCCCAGCATTTT. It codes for CASEDGVGNQPQHF.

Written as DNA, the CDR3 is TGTGCCAGCAGAGACCAGGGGGCAAATAATTCACCCCTCCACTTT. This codes for CASRDQGANNSPLHF. V is TRBV6-5 and J is TRBJ1-6; 8 bases fit TRBD1. This CDR3 has 15 amino acids. The V gene's germline CDR1 is MNHEY and CDR2 SVGAGI. Losses at the gene ends were 6 bases for V and 5 bases for J; bases not matched to a gene: 6.

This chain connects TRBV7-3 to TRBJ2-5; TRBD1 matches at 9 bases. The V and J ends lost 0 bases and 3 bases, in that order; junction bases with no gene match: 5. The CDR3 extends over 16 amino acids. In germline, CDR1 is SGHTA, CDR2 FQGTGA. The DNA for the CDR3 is TGTGCCAGCAGCTTAACCGGACAGGGGATAGAAGAGACCCAGTACTTC. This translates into CASSLTGQGIEETQYF.

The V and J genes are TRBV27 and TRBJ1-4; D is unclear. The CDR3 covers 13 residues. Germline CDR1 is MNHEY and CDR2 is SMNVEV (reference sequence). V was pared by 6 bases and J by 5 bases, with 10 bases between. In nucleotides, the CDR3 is TGTGCCAGCAGGCCGACGGGGAATGAAAAACTGTTTTTT. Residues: CASRPTGNEKLFF.

The CDR3 loop is CASSLGGSFTYNEQFF. The CDR3 DNA reads as TGTGCCAGCAGCTTAGGGGGATCTTTTACCTACAATGAGCAGTTCTTC. The rearrangement joins TRBV11-1 to TRBJ2-1; D gene uncertain. V lost 1 base and J 2 bases, leaving 12 bases between the germline ends. The germline V gene encodes CDR1 SGHAT and CDR2 FQDESV (reference sequence). The CDR3 has 16 amino acids.

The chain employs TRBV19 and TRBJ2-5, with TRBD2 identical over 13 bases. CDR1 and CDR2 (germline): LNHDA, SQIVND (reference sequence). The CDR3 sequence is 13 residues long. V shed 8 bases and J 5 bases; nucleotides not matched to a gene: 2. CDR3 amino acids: CASGTSGVETQYF. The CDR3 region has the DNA TGTGCCAGTGGGACTAGCGGGGTCGAGACCCAGTACTTC.

The CDR3 loop reads CASSVGGTGVETQYF. As DNA, the CDR3 is TGTGCCAGCAGCGTAGGTGGGACAGGGGTAGAGACCCAGTACTTC. The chain uses TRBV9 and TRBJ2-5; 10 bases align to TRBD1. The J segment lost 4 bases and the V segment lost 0 bases, leaving 3 bases of the junction unmatched. This CDR3 is built from 15 residues. The germline CDR1 and CDR2 sequences are SGDLS and YYNGEE.

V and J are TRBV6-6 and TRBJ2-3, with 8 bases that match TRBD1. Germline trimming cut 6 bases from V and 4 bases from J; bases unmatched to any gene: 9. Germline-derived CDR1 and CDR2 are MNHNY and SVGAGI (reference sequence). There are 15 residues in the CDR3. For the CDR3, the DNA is TGTGCCAGCAGGGGAGACAGGGGAGGTTCAGATACGCAGTATTTT. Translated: CASRGDRGGSDTQYF.

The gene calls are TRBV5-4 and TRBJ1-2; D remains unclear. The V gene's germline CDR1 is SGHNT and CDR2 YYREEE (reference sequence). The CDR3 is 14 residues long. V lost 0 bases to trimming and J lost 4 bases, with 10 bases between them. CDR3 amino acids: CASSLGADSYGYTF. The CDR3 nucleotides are TGTGCCAGCAGCTTGGGTGCGGACTCCTATGGCTACACCTTC.

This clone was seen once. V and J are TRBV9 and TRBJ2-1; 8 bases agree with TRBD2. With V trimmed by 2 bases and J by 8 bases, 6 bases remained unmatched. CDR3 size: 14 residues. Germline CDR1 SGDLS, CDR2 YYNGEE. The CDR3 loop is CASSVWLAGDEQFF. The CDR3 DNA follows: TGTGCCAGCAGCGTGTGGCTAGCGGGCGATGAGCAGTTCTTC.

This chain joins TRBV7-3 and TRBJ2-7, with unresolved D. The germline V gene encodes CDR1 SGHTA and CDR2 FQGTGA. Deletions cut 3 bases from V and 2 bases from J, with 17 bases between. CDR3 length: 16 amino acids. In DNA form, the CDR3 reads TGTGCCAGCAGCTTCAAGGTATTAGGGCCAACCTACGAGCAGTACTTC. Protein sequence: CASSFKVLGPTYEQYF.

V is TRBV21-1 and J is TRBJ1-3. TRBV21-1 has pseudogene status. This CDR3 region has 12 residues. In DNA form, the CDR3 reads TGTGCCACTAAGCAAGGGGGAAACACCATATATTTT. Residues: CATKQGGNTIYF.